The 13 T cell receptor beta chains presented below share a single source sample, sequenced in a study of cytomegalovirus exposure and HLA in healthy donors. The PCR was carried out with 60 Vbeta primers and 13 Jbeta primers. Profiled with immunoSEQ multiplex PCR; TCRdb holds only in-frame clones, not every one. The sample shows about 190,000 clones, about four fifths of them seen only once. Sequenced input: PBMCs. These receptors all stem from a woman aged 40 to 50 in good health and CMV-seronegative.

Here the CDR3 reads CASSWGLAGAGELFF. DNA of the CDR3: TGTGCCAGCAGTTGGGGACTAGCGGGAGCCGGGGAGCTGTTTTTT. The J gene is TRBJ2-2, the V gene TRBV6-5, with 14 bases lining up with TRBD2. CDR1 and CDR2 from the germline V gene are MNHEY and SVGAGI. The CDR3 runs to 15 residues. After removal of 4 bases from V and 6 bases from J, the junction contained 1 base not matched to a gene.

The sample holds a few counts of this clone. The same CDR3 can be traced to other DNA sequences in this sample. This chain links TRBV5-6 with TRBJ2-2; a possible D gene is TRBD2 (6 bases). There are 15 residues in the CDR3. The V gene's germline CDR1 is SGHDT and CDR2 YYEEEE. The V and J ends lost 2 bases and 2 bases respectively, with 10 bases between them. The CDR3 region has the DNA TGTGCCAGCAGCTTCGCCGGGACTAACACCGGGGAGCTGTTTTTT. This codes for CASSFAGTNTGELFF.

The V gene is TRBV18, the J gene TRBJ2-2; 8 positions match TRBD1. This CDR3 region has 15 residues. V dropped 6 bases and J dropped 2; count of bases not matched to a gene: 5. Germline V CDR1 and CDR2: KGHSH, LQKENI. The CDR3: CASSEGQVNTGELFF. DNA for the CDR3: TGTGCCAGCTCGGAGGGACAGGTTAACACCGGGGAGCTGTTTTTT.

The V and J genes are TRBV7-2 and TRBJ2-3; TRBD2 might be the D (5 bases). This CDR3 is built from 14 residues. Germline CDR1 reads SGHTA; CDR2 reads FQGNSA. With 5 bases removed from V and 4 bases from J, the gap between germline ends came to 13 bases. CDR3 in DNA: TGTGCCAGCAGCCCGAGGAATAGCGCAGATACGCAGTATTTT. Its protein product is CASSPRNSADTQYF.

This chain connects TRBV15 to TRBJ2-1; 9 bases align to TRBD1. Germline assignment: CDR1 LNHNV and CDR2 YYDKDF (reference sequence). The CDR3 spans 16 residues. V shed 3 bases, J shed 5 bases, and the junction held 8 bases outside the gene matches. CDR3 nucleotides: TGTGCCACCAGCAGGTCGGGGACAGGGAAAGACAATGAGCAGTTCTTC. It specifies CATSRSGTGKDNEQFF.

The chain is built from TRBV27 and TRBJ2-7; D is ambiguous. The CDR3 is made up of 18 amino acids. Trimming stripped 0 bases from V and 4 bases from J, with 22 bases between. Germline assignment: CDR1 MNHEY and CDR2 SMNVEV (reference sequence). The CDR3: CASSLSARSPLSPYEQYF. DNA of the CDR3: TGTGCCAGCAGTTTATCCGCACGTAGTCCCCTTTCTCCTTACGAGCAGTACTTC.

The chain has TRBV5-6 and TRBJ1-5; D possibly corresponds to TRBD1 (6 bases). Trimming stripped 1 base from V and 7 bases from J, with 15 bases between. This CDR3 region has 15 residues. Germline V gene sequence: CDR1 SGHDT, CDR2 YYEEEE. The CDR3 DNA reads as TGTGCCAGCAGCTTGTATGGCAGGGGAGGGCAGCCCCAGCATTTT. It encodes CASSLYGRGGQPQHF.

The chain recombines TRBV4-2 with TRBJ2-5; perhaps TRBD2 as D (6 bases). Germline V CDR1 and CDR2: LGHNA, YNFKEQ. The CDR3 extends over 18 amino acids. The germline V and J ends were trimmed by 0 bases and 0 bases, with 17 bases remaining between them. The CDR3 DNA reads TGTGCCAGCAGCCAAGAGTGGAGAATAGCGGACCACCAAGAGACCCAGTACTTC. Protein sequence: CASSQEWRIADHQETQYF.

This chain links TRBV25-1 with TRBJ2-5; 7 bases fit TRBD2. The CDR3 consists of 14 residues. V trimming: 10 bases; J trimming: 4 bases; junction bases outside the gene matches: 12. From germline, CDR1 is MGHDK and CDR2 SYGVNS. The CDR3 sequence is CATEEAGPVETQYF. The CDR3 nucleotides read TGTGCCACCGAAGAAGCGGGACCAGTAGAGACCCAGTACTTC.

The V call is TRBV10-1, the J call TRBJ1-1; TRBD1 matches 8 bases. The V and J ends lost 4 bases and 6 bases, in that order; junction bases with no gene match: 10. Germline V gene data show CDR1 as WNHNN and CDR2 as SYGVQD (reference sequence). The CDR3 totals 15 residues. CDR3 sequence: CASSVFRDRSPEAFF. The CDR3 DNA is TGCGCCAGCAGTGTATTCCGGGACAGGTCACCTGAAGCTTTCTTT.

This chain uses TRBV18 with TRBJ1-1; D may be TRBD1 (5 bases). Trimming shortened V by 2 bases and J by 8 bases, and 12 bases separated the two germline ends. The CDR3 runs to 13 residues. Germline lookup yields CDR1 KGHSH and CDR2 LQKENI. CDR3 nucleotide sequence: TGTGCCAGCTCACCATTCGGGGGTGCGGAAGCTTTCTTT. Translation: CASSPFGGAEAFF.

The DNA of the CDR3 is TGTGCCAGTAAGGGGGACCCCCACAGCACTAACTATGGCTACACCTTC. Translating it yields CASKGDPHSTNYGYTF. V is TRBV19 and J is TRBJ1-2; D perhaps matches TRBD1 (6 bases). V dropped 7 bases and J dropped 0 bases, with 18 bases sitting between them. Germline CDR1 and CDR2: LNHDA and SQIVND (reference sequence). This CDR3 is built from 16 residues.

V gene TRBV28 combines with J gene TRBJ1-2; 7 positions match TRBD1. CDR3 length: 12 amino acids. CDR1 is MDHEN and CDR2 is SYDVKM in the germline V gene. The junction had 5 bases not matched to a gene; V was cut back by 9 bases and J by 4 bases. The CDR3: CASTAGGYGYTF. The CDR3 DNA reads TGTGCCAGTACAGCAGGGGGCTATGGCTACACCTTC.